These 7 T cell receptor beta chains share one sample of origin, sequenced in a study of PD-L1 blockade in urothelial cancer. Time point denoted: peripheral blood 6 weeks after treatment start. Profiling relied on immunoSEQ multiplex PCR, and the TCRdb table lists in-frame clones only, not all of them. The sample lists 40,000 to 45,000 clones, around 83% occurring once. Specimen: PBMCs, collected around atezolizumab (anti-PD-L1) treatment. These receptors came from a man in his 70s with urothelial cancer.

The J gene is TRBJ1-2, the V gene TRBV27, with 11 nucleotides matching TRBD1. CDR1 is MNHEY, CDR2 SMNVEV, per germline (reference sequence). The CDR3 has 15 amino acids. J lost 8 bases, V lost 5 bases, and 10 bases had no gene match. CDR3 DNA sequence: TGTGCCAGCAGTAAACCGGGACAGGGGGTTAGGGGCTACACCTTC. It yields the protein CASSKPGQGVRGYTF.

The chain has TRBV7-2 and TRBJ2-5, with D uncertain. This CDR3 region has 14 residues. V lost 1 base, J lost 1 base, and 7 bases lay in between. Per the germline V gene, CDR1 is SGHTA and CDR2 is FQGNSA. In nucleotides, the CDR3 is TGTGCCAGCAGCTTAGTGGGCAGCCAAGAGACCCAGTACTTC. Translated, it gives CASSLVGSQETQYF.

The chain has TRBV5-1 and TRBJ1-2; 7 bases align to TRBD1. This CDR3 spans 15 amino acids. J gave up 4 bases and V 0 bases, and 6 bases lay outside the gene matches. Germline V gene lookup returns CDR1 SGHRS and CDR2 YFSETQ. The DNA for the CDR3 is TGCGCCAGCAGCTTGGAAGGGACAGACGGCTATGGCTACACCTTC. As protein: CASSLEGTDGYGYTF.

The chain combines TRBV5-1 with TRBJ1-2; TRBD1 aligns across 10 bases. V dropped 0 bases and J dropped 8; count of bases not matched to a gene: 10. CDR3 length: 16 residues. Per the germline V gene, CDR1 is SGHRS and CDR2 is YFSETQ. The CDR3 nucleotides are TGCGCCAGCAGCTTGGGACAGGGGGCCGCCCTTCTAGGCTACACCTTC. Encoded protein: CASSLGQGAALLGYTF.

V and J are TRBV10-1 and TRBJ2-2; 9 bases are shared with TRBD2. With 0 bases clipped from V and 5 bases from J, the junction kept 7 bases outside the gene matches. Germline CDR1 is WNHNN and CDR2 is SYGVQD (reference sequence). CDR3 length: 17 residues. The DNA of the CDR3 is TGCGCCAGCAGTGAGTCGAGGAGCGGGAGGCAAACCGGGGAGCTGTTTTTT. It specifies CASSESRSGRQTGELFF.

CDR3 residues: CASSAGGSGRRDQPQHF. The DNA of the CDR3 is TGTGCCAGCTCGGCGGGGGGTTCAGGGCGCCGCGATCAGCCCCAGCATTTT. The V gene is TRBV18, the J gene TRBJ1-5, with D possibly being TRBD1 (5 bases). The germline CDR1 and CDR2 sequences are KGHSH and LQKENI. This CDR3 spans 17 amino acids. V was trimmed by 6 bases and J by 5 bases, leaving 23 bases between them.

The chain has TRBV4-1 and TRBJ2-1, with a possible D match to TRBD1 (5 bases). Trimming removed 0 bases from V and 0 bases from J, with 6 bases in between. The CDR3 covers 15 residues. Germline lookup yields CDR1 MGHRA and CDR2 YSYEKL. The CDR3 DNA reads TGCGCCAGCAGCCAAGACAGGGCCTCCTACAATGAGCAGTTCTTC. Its protein product is CASSQDRASYNEQFF.